This T cell receptor beta chain was obtained from a study of T cells in Graves' hyperthyroidism and ophthalmopathy. General observations from the study: Most clonotypes expanded in the thyroid (above 0.001) were also present in blood.

This clonotype turned up a few times. Its antigen is as yet unknown. Authors of the study amplified TCR beta CDR3 regions from RNA transcripts. Using the HTBI primer set, a first-round RT-PCR was run on the TCR CDR3. TCRdb reprocessed the multiplex PCR reads with MiXCR, giving one entry per CDR3 protein. The table shows about 270,000 distinct CDR3 sequences, with about 25% occurring only once. CDR3 length: 13 residues. Trimming removed 7 bases at V and 7 bases at J, with 20 bases between. The V gene's germline CDR1 is DFQATT and CDR2 SNEGSKA (reference sequence). The sequencing sample was made of blood. This chain links TRBV20-1 with TRBJ2-7, with D perhaps assigned TRBD1 or TRBD2 (5 bases each). The receptor comes from a middle-aged man with Graves' hyperthyroidism that later progressed to Graves' ophthalmopathy. The CDR3 nucleotides read TGCAGTGGCCTGACAGACTCTACGGGAGAGCAGTACTTC. Translation: CSGLTDSTGEQYF.